This T cell receptor beta chain originates from a study of cytomegalovirus exposure and HLA in healthy donors (dated by TCRdb to the late 2010s). Regarding the complete study: An earlier analysis of roughly 570 of the donors reported approximately 300 Gb of sequence data and 117 million unique TCR beta sequences obtained from 180 million or so T cells. About 320 gigabases of sequencing data and tens of millions of unique TCR sequences were included in an early release covering 550 to 650 HLA-typed donors. Of the 300 to 500 genotyped donors, less than 85% were placed in the genetic ancestry cluster associated with self-reported Caucasian donors. The study was designed to test whether signatures of past pathogen exposure could be identified by cataloging public T cell receptors. Using immunosequencing, the study profiled T cell repertoires from roughly 650 subjects and related those repertoires to cytomegalovirus serostatus. A separate validation cohort of some 130 different subjects was used in addition to the approximately 640-subject first cohort. To predict cytomegalovirus infection status, the study combined high-throughput TCR immunosequencing, statistical association of individual TCRs with disease status, and machine learning. In a later analysis, previously published TCR beta repertoires from some 640 donors were re-analyzed and high-resolution HLA genotyping was added so that TCR occurrence patterns could be studied. Rather than drawing on any new phenotypic data, the later analysis identified candidate immune exposures from TCR beta sequences and the way those sequences occurred across donors. In an earlier analysis of 587 of the donors, high-throughput TCR beta sequencing was used to judge whether each TCR beta V gene segment behaved as functional or pseudogenic. Alongside the repertoire data, information on donor age, sex, ethnicity and CMV serostatus was compiled. A later genetic analysis took genome-wide SNP genotypes for about 55% of the roughly 700 donors and used that subset as a discovery cohort. Every repertoire in the discovery cohort had been generated on one and the same sequencing platform. Class I and class II HLA loci were covered by the typing at four-digit resolution. The number of donors typed differed by locus, with 629-630 for A, B, C, DRB1 and DQB1, 522 for DQA1, some 570 for DPA1, and some 470 for DPB1. Roughly 5 DR-DQ haplotypes were handled as single units for association and clustering, since linkage in the cohort was strong. Among roughly 400 genotyped donors of the cohort, an average of about 220,000 unique TCR beta nucleotide sequences was sequenced per donor, of which approximately 18% were non-productive. Study-level results and caveats: In vitro tests confirmed that a few of the cytomegalovirus-associated TCR beta chains recognize cytomegalovirus antigens. Because the 87-base-pair reads could not distinguish some IMGT-functional V segments, including TRBV6-2 and TRBV6-3, those segments were excluded. Correlated functional status among segregating V segments might be attributable to linkage disequilibrium, but an unknown experimental factor could not be ruled out. According to the authors, the approach could potentially be generalized to other disease states and immunological phenotypes. A further reported finding was that TCR beta sequences accurately predicted the HLA-A and HLA-B alleles for most subjects in the first cohort. Roughly uniform sequencing depth across donors was assumed in presence/absence analyses, although this assumption may not hold. In a later analysis, most CMV-associated TCR beta chains were found to appear HLA-restricted, with HLA associations seemingly driven largely by CMV exposure. In a later analysis, the rate of TCR association differed among HLA loci, with DRB1 alleles having the most associated TCRs and HLA-C alleles having the fewest. CMV serostatus was the only immune exposure information available for the cohort. Across donors, most TCR sequences were observed very rarely, whereas some public TCRs were present in many individuals. In a later analysis, HLA-associated TCR beta chains showed more clonal expansion and lower generation probabilities than non-associated chains that were equally common. An association between a missense DCLRE1C variant and V-gene and J-gene trimming of TCR beta chains was found in a later genetic analysis and replicated in an independent cohort. In both the original and validation cohorts, the classifier was reported to diagnose cytomegalovirus status with high specificity and sensitivity. In a later analysis, several top co-occurrence clusters were reported to appear linked to parvovirus B19, influenza, CMV and Epstein-Barr virus. In the study, some 180 TCR beta chains were listed as associated with cytomegalovirus. At a false discovery rate of 0.05, a later analysis linked under 20,000 TCR beta sequences to specific HLA alleles. HLA typing was unavailable for some donors at each locus, so association tests used only the typed subset. A group of highly shared sequence variants was considered likely to be a technical artifact of the sequencing pipeline. Assigning TCR associations to individual alleles was difficult when HLA alleles, especially DR and DQ, strongly co-occurred. A later genetic analysis reported fewer N-insertions in productive TCRs among donors in an Asian-associated ancestry cluster than the roughly 640-donor mean. In this cohort, only TCR beta chains were sequenced, and detectable features were limited by the absence of alpha or paired-chain data. Some 16 rarely observed V segments, including chromosome 9 orphons, were excluded from the earlier analysis of a few hundred of the donors because counts were too low. An earlier analysis of around 540 of the donors showed that most TCR beta V segments appeared in productive rearrangements either about 87% or about 30% of the time, which broadly matched IMGT annotations.

In total, over 600 healthy bone marrow donors made up the cohort. At the time of sampling, all cohort members were nominally healthy, though unrecorded immune exposures were likely present. The donor tested CMV seronegative, placing the donor among the 352 seronegative members of the cohort. A peripheral blood sample was provided by each donor, and peripheral blood mononuclear cells were used for TCR beta sequencing. Genomic DNA extraction from the blood cell samples was performed with the Qiagen DNeasy Blood Extraction Kit. Libraries were prepared through the immunoSEQ multiplex PCR assay. A mixture of 60 forward primers for TCR Vbeta segments and 13 reverse primers for TCR Jbeta segments was used in the multiplex PCR. The CDR3 region of rearranged TCR beta genes was amplified from genomic DNA by a multiplex PCR assay. Amplified TCR beta libraries were sequenced as 87-base-pair reads on the Illumina HiSeq System. On the study's bioinformatics: A later analysis tallied tens of millions of unique TCR beta chains across the 640 or so repertoires, and approximately 12 million of those chains were shared by two or more donors. Raw reads were error-corrected and collapsed into unique sequences by a nearest-neighbor algorithm in which closely related sequences were merged to remove PCR and sequencing errors. V, D and J gene segments were assigned by aligning CDR3 sequences to IMGT reference sequences. For a sequence to be retained, at least a six-nucleotide match to both a V gene segment and a J gene segment was required. A rearrangement counted as productive if the CDR3 had no stop codons and remained in frame with V and J, and every other rearrangement counted as non-productive. CDR3 was defined according to IMGT convention as the region running from the second conserved V-encoded cysteine to the conserved J-encoded phenylalanine. In an earlier analysis of roughly 580 of the donors, sequences lacking an unambiguous match to a single V gene segment were excluded. In an earlier analysis of roughly 600 of the donors, a V segment was called functional when productive rearrangements were above 56.7%, and segregating when the standard deviation between donors exceeded 5%. A statistical classification framework was built for diagnosing cytomegalovirus status from the catalog of TCR beta chain sequences. A later analysis assigned V and J genes by comparing TCR nucleotide sequences with IMGT/GENE-DB human TR gene sequences. In a later analysis, CDR3 sequences and most-parsimonious VDJ recombination scenarios were assigned using the TCRdist pipeline. In a later analysis, every TCR beta chain was defined by the combination of its CDR3 amino acid sequence and its V-gene family, and reads without a unique V-gene family were dropped. To address suspected cross-contamination and a sequencing artifact, a later analysis removed around 600 highly shared, low-generation-probability nucleotide sequences. In a later analysis, a clonal expansion index for each public chain was calculated from normalized within-repertoire ranks of inferred template counts. Generation probabilities in a later analysis came from a VDJ recombination model fitted to out-of-frame rearrangements, and those results were checked against IGoR. In a later analysis, TCR-TCR, TCR-HLA and TCR-CMV co-occurrence was scored with hypergeometric tests, and a repertoire-size bias correction was applied to TCR pairs. In a later analysis, false discovery rates were estimated by permuting HLA or CMV assignments 20 times. In a later analysis, co-occurring TCRs were grouped with DBSCAN, and TCRdist sequence similarity was added when clustering was performed within HLA-allele-positive subsets. For co-occurrence clustering, repertoires with fewer than 30,000 or more than 120,000 public chains were excluded, along with five repertoires with anomalous nucleotide sharing. TCRdb stores this immuneACCESS table with in-frame sequences only. Part of the clones is absent; in the studies checked, under half of the shortfall reflects unresolved V genes, and no reason is known for the rest. Clonal size and the V and J genes are those of that table, whereas D and trimming came from the DNA. The sample records about 200,000 clones, about 89% of which are singletons. 1% to 1.5% of the sample is held by the ten biggest clonotypes.

Ends trimmed: V by 4 bases, J by 3 bases; bases unmatched to a gene: 2. Including cysteine and phenylalanine, the CDR3 has 13 amino acids. Just the 39-base CDR3 DNA is kept, in frame starting at base 1. CDR1 and CDR2 are drawn from the germline V gene: SGHDN, FVKESK. To note about this clone: Its cognate antigen has yet to be identified. No base quality information exists; no much larger clone differs at one position.

The sample consisted of PBMCs. The chain couples TRBV14 to TRBJ1-1; 7 middle bases align to TRBD1. The receptor comes from a man younger than 40 in good health and CMV-seronegative. The DNA sequence is as follows: TGTGCCAGCAGCCGACAGGGTTACACTGAAGCTTTCTTT. This is translated as CASSRQGYTEAFF.